What follows are 26 T cell receptor beta chains derived from one specimen sequenced in a study of T cells after yellow fever vaccination. TCRdb reprocessed the 5' RACE reads via MiXCR and lists one record per CDR3 protein. Of around 340,000 distinct CDR3 sequences in the sample, roughly 8.7% were seen once. The sample in question was PBMCs, obtained on the day of the first yellow fever vaccination. The receptor source for this set is a man younger than 35 who received the YFV17D yellow fever vaccine.

This clonotype was counted many times. The chain couples TRBV4-1 to TRBJ2-3; no clear D gene. The V gene lost 2 bases and the J gene lost 2 bases, with 8 bases spanning the gap. Per germline, CDR1 MGHRA and CDR2 YSYEKL. This CDR3 is built from 14 residues. CDR3 nucleotides: TGCGCCAGCAGCCAATCCAGTGACACAGATACGCAGTATTTT. This gives the protein CASSQSSDTDTQYF.

The table lists this clonotype with a few counts. This chain joins TRBV7-2 and TRBJ2-5; possible D gene TRBD1, 5 bases. V shed 5 bases and J shed 1 base, with 14 bases lying between them. Germline lookup yields CDR1 SGHTA and CDR2 FQGNSA. The CDR3 has 15 amino acids. CDR3 in DNA: TGTGCCAGCAGCCCAGGGTTGGGCCGCCAAGAGACCCAGTACTTC. Translation gives CASSPGLGRQETQYF.

There are a few counts of this clonotype. The rearrangement links TRBV7-8 to TRBJ2-2; D unresolved. Germline values: CDR1 SGHVS, CDR2 FQNEAQ. The CDR3 runs to 13 residues. The V end was cut by 4 bases, the J end by 6 bases, with 9 bases between. This CDR3 reads CASSSDRAGELFF. CDR3 nucleotides: TGTGCCAGCAGCTCCGATAGGGCCGGGGAGCTGTTTTTT.

This clonotype was counted at least ten times. V gene TRBV6-1 combines with J gene TRBJ2-2; the match to TRBD1 covers 9 bases. Per germline, CDR1 MNHNS and CDR2 SASEGT. J was trimmed by 1 base and V by 5 bases; bases with no gene match: 2. This CDR3 comprises 15 residues. The CDR3 DNA follows: TGTGCCAGCAGTCGACAGGGGGTGAACACCGGGGAGCTGTTTTTT. This sequence encodes CASSRQGVNTGELFF.

The sample holds a few counts of this clonotype. This chain uses TRBV27 with TRBJ2-5; D remains ambiguous. The CDR3 spans 15 residues. Trimming left V 4 bases short and J 4 bases short, with 16 bases between. Germline-derived CDR1 and CDR2 are MNHEY and SMNVEV (reference sequence). The CDR3 coding sequence is TGTGCCAGCAGTTCCCCCCACCGGACGGGAGAGACCCAGTACTTC. Translated, it gives CASSSPHRTGETQYF.

The CDR3 reads CASSPRVSGATEAFF. As DNA, the CDR3 is TGTGCCAGCTCACCACGGGTGAGCGGGGCCACTGAAGCTTTCTTT. This chain uses TRBV18 with TRBJ1-1; D possibly corresponds to TRBD1 (5 bases). Germline lookup yields CDR1 KGHSH and CDR2 LQKENI. Trimming left V 1 base short and J 4 bases short, with 13 bases between. The CDR3 is 15 amino acids. Filled out from reference TRBV18 and TRBJ1-1, the complete variable domain reads NAGVMQNPRHLVRRRGQEARLRCSPMKGHSHVYWYRQLPEEGLKFMVYLQKENIIDESGMPKERFSAEFPKEGPSILRIQQVVRGDSAAYFCASSPRVSGATEAFFGQGTRLTVV.

This chain connects TRBV7-9 to TRBJ2-1; D is undetermined. V was trimmed by 3 bases and J by 7 bases, leaving 4 bases between them. This CDR3 is 11 amino acids long. The germline V gene has CDR1 SEHNR and CDR2 FQNEAQ (reference sequence). DNA for the CDR3: TGTGCCAGCAGCTTTGTTAATGAGCAGTTCTTC. It translates to CASSFVNEQFF.

This clonotype was found a few times. The J gene is TRBJ2-3, the V gene TRBV24-1, with TRBD2 matching over 13 bases. CDR3 length: 16 amino acids. After removal of 3 bases from V and 6 bases from J, the junction contained 5 bases not matched to a gene. CDR1 KGHDR and CDR2 SFDVKD come from the germline V gene. CDR3 DNA sequence: TGTGCCACCAGTGATCCCACTAGCGGGGGGGCTGATACGCAGTATTTT. It encodes CATSDPTSGGADTQYF.

This clonotype was observed a handful of times. This chain joins TRBV4-1 and TRBJ1-1; a possible D gene is TRBD1 (5 bases). CDR3 length: 14 amino acids. Germline CDR1 reads MGHRA; CDR2 reads YSYEKL. The V end was cut by 2 bases, the J end by 4 bases, with 11 bases between. CDR3 sequence (DNA): TGCGCCAGCAGCCAACTAGGGGTGGGCACTGAAGCTTTCTTT. As protein: CASSQLGVGTEAFF.

This clonotype was recorded many times. This rearrangement joins TRBV29-1 to TRBJ2-2; 8 bases map to TRBD1. J was trimmed by 5 bases and V by 7 bases; bases with no gene match: 3. In germline, CDR1 is SQVTM, CDR2 ANQGSEA. The CDR3 consists of 12 residues. CDR3 bases: TGCAGCGGGACAGGGTTGACCGGGGAGCTGTTTTTT. Translation: CSGTGLTGELFF.

This clonotype was picked up many times. J is TRBJ2-3 and V is TRBV5-5, with D maybe TRBD2 (5 bases). The CDR3 covers 14 residues. V was clipped by 4 bases and J by 5 bases, with 14 bases between them. Germline loops: CDR1 SGHKS, CDR2 YYEKEE (reference sequence). This CDR3 reads CASSLNTRVDTQYF. The CDR3 coding sequence is TGTGCCAGCAGCCTAAACACTAGGGTAGATACGCAGTATTTT.

This clonotype was counted at least ten times. This chain joins TRBV12-3 or TRBV12-4 and TRBJ1-2; D may be TRBD1 (5 bases). The CDR3 has 14 amino acids. V was clipped by 3 bases and J by 4 bases, with 12 bases between them. The CDR3 nucleotides are TGTGCCAGCAGTTTCCGGGGCGGCTTCTATGGCTACACCTTC. Its translation: CASSFRGGFYGYTF.

The chain recombines TRBV7-9 with TRBJ1-1, with D perhaps TRBD1 (5 bases). CDR1 is SEHNR and CDR2 is FQNEAQ in the germline V gene (reference sequence). Trimming cost V 5 bases and J 1 base, with 14 bases left between them. The CDR3 totals 15 residues. This CDR3 is CASSGKKGANTEAFF. CDR3 in DNA: TGTGCCAGCAGCGGGAAAAAAGGGGCGAACACTGAAGCTTTCTTT.

CDR3 residues: CASRTALGRTGELFF. As DNA, the CDR3 is TGCGCCAGTCGCACAGCTCTCGGCCGGACCGGGGAGCTGTTTTTT. The genes are TRBV4-1 and TRBJ2-2, with D unclear. CDR1 and CDR2 (germline): MGHRA, YSYEKL. The CDR3 totals 15 residues. V was pared by 9 bases and J by 5 bases, with 19 bases between.

This clonotype appeared a few times. This chain connects TRBV7-9 to TRBJ2-3; D is unresolved. The V gene's germline CDR1 is SEHNR and CDR2 FQNEAQ (reference sequence). CDR3 size: 14 residues. Trimming pared 3 bases from V and 2 bases from J, leaving 9 bases between. The CDR3 coding sequence is TGTGCCAGCAGCTTGGAAGGAACCACAGATACGCAGTATTTT. This gives the protein CASSLEGTTDTQYF.

In this sample, this clonotype turned up a few times. The chain carries TRBV4-1 and TRBJ2-3; no firm D call. The CDR3 is 15 residues long. With 3 bases removed from V and 1 base from J, the gap between germline ends came to 11 bases. Germline values: CDR1 MGHRA, CDR2 YSYEKL. CDR3 in DNA: TGCGCCAGCAGCCACTTTCTAGATCGCACAGATACGCAGTATTTT. Its protein product is CASSHFLDRTDTQYF.

The chain carries TRBV28 and TRBJ2-5, with TRBD2 matching 13 bases. V shed 5 bases, J shed 7 bases, and the junction held 7 bases outside the gene matches. The CDR3 has 15 amino acids. Per the germline V gene, CDR1 is MDHEN and CDR2 is SYDVKM. The CDR3 loop reads CASSRGLAGLLTQYF. In DNA form, the CDR3 reads TGTGCCAGCAGTCGGGGACTAGCGGGGCTACTGACCCAGTACTTC.

This chain joins TRBV20-1 and TRBJ2-3, with D possibly being TRBD1 (6 bases). Germline values: CDR1 DFQATT, CDR2 SNEGSKA (reference sequence). The CDR3 runs to 14 residues. V dropped 2 bases and J dropped 3 bases, with 12 bases sitting between them. The CDR3 nucleotides are TGCAGTGCTAGAAGGCAGGGGATGACAGATACGCAGTATTTT. This translates into CSARRQGMTDTQYF.

V and J are TRBV10-3 and TRBJ1-4; 7 nucleotides align to TRBD1. The CDR3 covers 17 residues. With 3 bases clipped from V and 0 bases from J, the junction kept 7 bases outside the gene matches. The germline gives CDR1 ENHRY, CDR2 SYGVKD. The CDR3 region is CAISELDRPTTNEKLFF. For the CDR3, the DNA is TGTGCCATCAGTGAATTGGACAGGCCTACAACTAATGAAAAACTGTTTTTT.

The table lists this clonotype with many counts. The chain has TRBV5-6 and TRBJ2-1, with 7 bases matching TRBD1. The ends lost 5 bases at V and 2 bases at J; junction bases unmatched: 7. The CDR3 is 15 residues long. Germline CDR1 reads SGHDT; CDR2 reads YYEEEE. CDR3 sequence: CASRGYRGPYNEQFF. The CDR3 DNA follows: TGTGCCAGCAGGGGCTACAGGGGCCCCTACAATGAGCAGTTCTTC.

Of note for this clonotype: This may stem from a read error, because a much larger clone lies one nucleotide away. J is TRBJ2-3 and V is TRBV6-5; no definite D call. CDR3 length: 11 residues. Germline CDR1 is MNHEY and CDR2 is SVGAGI. The CDR3: CASRDPTTPYF. CDR3 bases: TGTGCCAGCCGAGATCCTACTACGCCGTATTTT.

In its sample, this clonotype was seen many times. The V and J genes are TRBV5-1 and TRBJ2-2, with TRBD1 matching 9 bases. The CDR3 is made up of 15 amino acids. V was clipped by 4 bases and J by 4 bases; unmatched bases: 5. CDR1 and CDR2 from the germline V gene are SGHRS and YFSETQ. This chain's CDR3 is CASSPDRGITGELFF. The DNA of the CDR3 is TGCGCCAGCAGCCCGGACAGGGGTATCACCGGGGAGCTGTTTTTT. Full variable domain (outside the CDR3, taken from reference TRBV5-1 and TRBJ2-2): KAGVTQTPRYLIKTRGQQVTLSCSPISGHRSVSWYQQTPGQGLQFLFEYFSETQRNKGNFPGRFSGRQFSNSRSEMNVSTLELGDSALYLCASSPDRGITGELFFGEGSRLTVL.

This clonotype came up many times. The CDR3 sequence is CASSLGFQQETQYF. In DNA form, the CDR3 reads TGCGCCAGCAGCTTGGGGTTCCAGCAAGAGACCCAGTACTTC. The chain has TRBV5-1 and TRBJ2-5; D not certain. CDR1 and CDR2 (germline): SGHRS, YFSETQ. V dropped 0 bases and J dropped 2 bases, with 8 bases sitting between them. CDR3 length: 14 amino acids. The full variable domain, completed using reference TRBV5-1 and TRBJ2-5, is KAGVTQTPRYLIKTRGQQVTLSCSPISGHRSVSWYQQTPGQGLQFLFEYFSETQRNKGNFPGRFSGRQFSNSRSEMNVSTLELGDSALYLCASSLGFQQETQYFGPGTRLLVL.

The V call is TRBV4-3, the J call TRBJ1-2; no definite D call. Trimming stripped 0 bases from V and 9 bases from J, with 11 bases between. This CDR3 is built from 13 residues. Germline values: CDR1 LGHNA, CDR2 YSLEER. CDR3 in DNA: TGCGCCAGCAGCCAAGAGAACTTTGGTAGCTACACCTTC. This translates into CASSQENFGSYTF.

This clonotype was observed a handful of times. The chain joins TRBV5-5 to TRBJ2-4, with no clear D. The CDR3 totals 11 residues. V lost 4 bases to trimming and J lost 7 bases, with 6 bases between them. The germline CDR1 and CDR2 sequences are SGHKS and YYEKEE (reference sequence). The CDR3 DNA reads as TGTGCCAGCAGCCGGATCAACATTCAGTACTTC. Translated: CASSRINIQYF.

Many counts were recorded for this clonotype. The chain recombines TRBV5-1 with TRBJ1-2; D unclear. The CDR3 covers 12 residues. Germline CDR1 is SGHRS and CDR2 is YFSETQ. V was clipped by 4 bases and J by 5 bases, with 9 bases between them. CDR3 loop: CASSQTGYGYTF. In DNA form, the CDR3 reads TGCGCCAGCAGCCAGACGGGGTATGGCTACACCTTC.